The present T cell receptor beta chain was sequenced within a study of graft-versus-host responses after intestinal transplantation. About the research overall: Anti-thymocyte globulin served as induction for all recipients, who then took tacrolimus and steroids for approximately three years.

Study results and limitations: Detected in recipient marrow were GvH clones, some of which were first observed in ileum or blood.

On this clone itself: Its antigen remains unidentified.

CDR1 is SNHLY, CDR2 FYNNEI, per germline. The CDR3 spans 16 residues. The junction had 5 bases not matched to a gene; V was cut back by 0 bases and J by 5 bases. Assay used: immunoSEQ multiplex PCR; TCRdb lists only in-frame clones, some missing. The sample consists of about 99,000 clones, about 88% of them appearing once. The sample here was unstimulated CD4+ T cells sorted from spleen or lymph node cells, taken before intestinal transplant. The origin of this receptor is a human donor who received an intestinal transplant. The chain joins TRBV2 to TRBJ2-5; 11 nucleotides line up with TRBD2. CDR3 sequence reads: CASSEALAGGRETQYF. The CDR3 region has the DNA TGTGCCAGCAGTGAAGCTTTAGCGGGGGGGAGGGAGACCCAGTACTTC.